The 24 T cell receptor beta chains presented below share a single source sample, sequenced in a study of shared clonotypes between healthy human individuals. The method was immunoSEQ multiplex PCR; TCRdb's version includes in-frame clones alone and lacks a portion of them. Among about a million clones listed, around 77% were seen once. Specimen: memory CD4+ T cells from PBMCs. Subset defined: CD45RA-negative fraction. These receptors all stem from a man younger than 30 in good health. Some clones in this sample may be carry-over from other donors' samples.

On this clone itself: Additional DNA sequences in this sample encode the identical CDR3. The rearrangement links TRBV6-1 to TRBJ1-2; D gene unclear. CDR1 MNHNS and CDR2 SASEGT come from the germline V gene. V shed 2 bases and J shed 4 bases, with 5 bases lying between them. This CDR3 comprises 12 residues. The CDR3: CASSEQGYGYTF. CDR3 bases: TGTGCCAGCAGTGAACAAGGCTATGGCTACACCTTC.

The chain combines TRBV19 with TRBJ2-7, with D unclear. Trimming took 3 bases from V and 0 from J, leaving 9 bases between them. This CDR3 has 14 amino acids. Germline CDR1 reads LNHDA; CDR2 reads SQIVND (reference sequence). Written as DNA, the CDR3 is TGTGCCAGTAGTATTACGGTGAGCTCCTACGAGCAGTACTTC. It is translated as CASSITVSSYEQYF.

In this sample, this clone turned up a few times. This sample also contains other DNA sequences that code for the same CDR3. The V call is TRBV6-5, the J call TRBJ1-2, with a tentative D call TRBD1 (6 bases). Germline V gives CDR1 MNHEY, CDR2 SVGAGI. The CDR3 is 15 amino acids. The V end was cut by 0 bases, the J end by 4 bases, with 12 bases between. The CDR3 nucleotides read TGTGCCAGCAGTTACTCGACATGGGGGCCCTATGGCTACACCTTC. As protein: CASSYSTWGPYGYTF.

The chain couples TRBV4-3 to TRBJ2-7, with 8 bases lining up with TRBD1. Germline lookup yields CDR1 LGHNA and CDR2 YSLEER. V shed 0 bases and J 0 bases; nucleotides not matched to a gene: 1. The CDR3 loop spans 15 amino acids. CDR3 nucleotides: TGCGCCAGCAGCCAAGAGGGACAGGACTCCTACGAGCAGTACTTC. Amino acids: CASSQEGQDSYEQYF.

The CDR3 nucleotides read TGTGCCAGTAGTGTTAGCGTACAAGAGACCCAGTACTTC. This sequence encodes CASSVSVQETQYF. The chain recombines TRBV19 with TRBJ2-5, with D possibly being TRBD2 (5 bases). CDR3 length equals 13 residues. Germline V gene sequence: CDR1 LNHDA, CDR2 SQIVND (reference sequence). Trimming cost V 5 bases and J 2 bases, with 9 bases left between them. Full variable domain (outside the CDR3, taken from reference TRBV19 and TRBJ2-5): DGGITQSPKYLFRKEGQNVTLSCEQNLNHDAMYWYRQDPGQGLRLIYYSQIVNDFQKGDIAEGYSVSREKKESFPLTVTSAQKNPTAFYLCASSVSVQETQYFGPGTRLLVL.

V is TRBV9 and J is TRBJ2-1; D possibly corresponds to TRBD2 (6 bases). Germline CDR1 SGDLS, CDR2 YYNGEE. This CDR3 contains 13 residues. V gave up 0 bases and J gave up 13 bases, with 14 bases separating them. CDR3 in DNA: TGTGCCAGCAGCGTAGTAGAGGGAGGTATACAGTTCTTC. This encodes CASSVVEGGIQFF. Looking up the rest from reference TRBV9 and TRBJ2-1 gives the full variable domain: DSGVTQTPKHLITATGQRVTLRCSPRSGDLSVYWYQQSLDQGLQFLIQYYNGEERAKGNILERFSAQQFPDLHSELNLSSLELGDSALYFCASSVVEGGIQFFGPGTRLTVL.

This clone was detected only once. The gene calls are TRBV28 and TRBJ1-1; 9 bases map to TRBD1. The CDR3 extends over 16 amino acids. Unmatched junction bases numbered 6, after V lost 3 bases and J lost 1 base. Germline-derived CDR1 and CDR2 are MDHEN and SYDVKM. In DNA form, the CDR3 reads TGTGCCAGCAGTTTGGGGACAGGGCTCCCGAACACTGAAGCTTTCTTT. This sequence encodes CASSLGTGLPNTEAFF.

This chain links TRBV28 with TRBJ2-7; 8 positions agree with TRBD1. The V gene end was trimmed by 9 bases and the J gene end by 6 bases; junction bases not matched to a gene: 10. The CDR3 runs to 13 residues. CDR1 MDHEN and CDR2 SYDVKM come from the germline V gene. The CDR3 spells CASRGQVPSEQYF. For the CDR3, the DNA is TGTGCCAGTCGGGGACAGGTGCCCTCCGAGCAGTACTTC.

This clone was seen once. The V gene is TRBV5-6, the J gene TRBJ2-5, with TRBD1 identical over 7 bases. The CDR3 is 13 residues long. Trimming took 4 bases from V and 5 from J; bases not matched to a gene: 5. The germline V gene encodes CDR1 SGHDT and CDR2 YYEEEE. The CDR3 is CASSATGTETQYF. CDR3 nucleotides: TGTGCCAGCAGCGCGACAGGGACGGAGACCCAGTACTTC.

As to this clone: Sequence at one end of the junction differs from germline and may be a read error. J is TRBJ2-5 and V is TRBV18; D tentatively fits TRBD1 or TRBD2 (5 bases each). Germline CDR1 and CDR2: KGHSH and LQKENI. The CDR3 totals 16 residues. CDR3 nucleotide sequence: TGTGCCAGCTCCCCACGGGGCGGGCTTCGAGGAGAGACCCAGTACTTC. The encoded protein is CASSPRGGLRGETQYF.

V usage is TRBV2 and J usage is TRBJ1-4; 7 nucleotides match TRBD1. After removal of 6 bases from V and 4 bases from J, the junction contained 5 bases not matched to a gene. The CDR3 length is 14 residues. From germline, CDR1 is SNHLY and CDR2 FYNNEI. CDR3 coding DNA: TGTGCCAGCAGCCGGGACAGAAGTAATGAAAAACTGTTTTTT. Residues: CASSRDRSNEKLFF.

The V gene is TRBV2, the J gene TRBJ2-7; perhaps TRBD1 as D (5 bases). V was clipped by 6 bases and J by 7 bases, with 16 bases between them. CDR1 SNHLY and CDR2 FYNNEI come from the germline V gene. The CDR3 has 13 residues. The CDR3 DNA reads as TGTGCCAGCAGCGCGATACAGGTGGGAGAGCAGTACTTC. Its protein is CASSAIQVGEQYF.

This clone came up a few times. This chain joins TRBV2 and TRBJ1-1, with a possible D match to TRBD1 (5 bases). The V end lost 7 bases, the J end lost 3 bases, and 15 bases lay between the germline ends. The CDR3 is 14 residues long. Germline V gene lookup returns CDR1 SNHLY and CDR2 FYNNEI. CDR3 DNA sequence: TGTGCCAGCAACATCGGGGCGACGTACACTGAAGCTTTCTTT. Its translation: CASNIGATYTEAFF. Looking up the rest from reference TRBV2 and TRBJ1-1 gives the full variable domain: EPEVTQTPSHQVTQMGQEVILRCVPISNHLYFYWYRQILGQKVEFLVSFYNNEISEKSEIFDDQFSVERPDGSNFTLKIRSTKLEDSAMYFCASNIGATYTEAFFGQGTRLTVV.

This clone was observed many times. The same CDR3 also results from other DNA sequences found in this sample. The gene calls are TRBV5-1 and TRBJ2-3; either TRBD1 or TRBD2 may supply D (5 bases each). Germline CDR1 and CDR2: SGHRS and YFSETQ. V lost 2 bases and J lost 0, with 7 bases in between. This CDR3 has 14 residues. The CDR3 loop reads CASSFGGSTDTQYF. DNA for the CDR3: TGCGCCAGCAGCTTTGGGGGTAGCACAGATACGCAGTATTTT.

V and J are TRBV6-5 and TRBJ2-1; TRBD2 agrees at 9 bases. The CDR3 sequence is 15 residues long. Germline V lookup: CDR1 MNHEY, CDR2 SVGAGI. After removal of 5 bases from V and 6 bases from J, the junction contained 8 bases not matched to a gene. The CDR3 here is CASSRPGLAGNEQFF. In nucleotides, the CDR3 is TGTGCCAGCAGTCGACCGGGACTAGCAGGCAATGAGCAGTTCTTC.

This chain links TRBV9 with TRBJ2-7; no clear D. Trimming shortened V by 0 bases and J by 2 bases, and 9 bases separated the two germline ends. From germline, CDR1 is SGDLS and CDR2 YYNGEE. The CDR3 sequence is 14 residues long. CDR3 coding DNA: TGTGCCAGCAGCGTAGATCCAGTGGCCTACGAGCAGTACTTC. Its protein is CASSVDPVAYEQYF.

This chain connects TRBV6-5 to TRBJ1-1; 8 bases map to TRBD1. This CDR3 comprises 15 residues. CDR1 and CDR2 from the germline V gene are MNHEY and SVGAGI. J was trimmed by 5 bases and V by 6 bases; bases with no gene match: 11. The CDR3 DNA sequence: TGTGCCAGCAGCCAATCCCGACAGGGGTGGACTGAAGCTTTCTTT. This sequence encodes CASSQSRQGWTEAFF.

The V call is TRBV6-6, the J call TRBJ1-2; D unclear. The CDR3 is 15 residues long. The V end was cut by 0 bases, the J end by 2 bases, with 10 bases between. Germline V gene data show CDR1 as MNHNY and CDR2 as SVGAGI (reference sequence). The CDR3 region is CASSYSRQANYGYTF. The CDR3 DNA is TGTGCCAGCAGTTACTCGAGGCAGGCGAACTATGGCTACACCTTC.

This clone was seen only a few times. The CDR3 sequence is CASSYEGARSDTQYF. CDR3 DNA sequence: TGCGCCAGCAGCTATGAGGGGGCGCGATCAGATACGCAGTATTTT. J is TRBJ2-3 and V is TRBV5-1; 7 nucleotides line up with TRBD1. The trim removed 3 bases at V and 4 bases at J, leaving 8 bases unmatched. CDR3 size: 15 residues. Germline assignment: CDR1 SGHRS and CDR2 YFSETQ.

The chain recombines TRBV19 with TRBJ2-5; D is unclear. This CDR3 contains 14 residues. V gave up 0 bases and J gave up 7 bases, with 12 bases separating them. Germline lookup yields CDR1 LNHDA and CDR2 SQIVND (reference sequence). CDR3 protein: CASSIDLGLGTQYF. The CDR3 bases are TGTGCCAGTAGTATAGACCTTGGGCTCGGGACCCAGTACTTC.

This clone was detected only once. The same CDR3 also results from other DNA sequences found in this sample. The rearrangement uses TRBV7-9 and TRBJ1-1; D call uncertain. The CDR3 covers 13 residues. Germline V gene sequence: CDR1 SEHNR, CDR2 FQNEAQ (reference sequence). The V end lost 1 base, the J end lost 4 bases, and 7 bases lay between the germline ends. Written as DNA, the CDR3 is TGTGCCAGCAGCTTAGGTGCGGGCACTGAAGCTTTCTTT. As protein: CASSLGAGTEAFF.

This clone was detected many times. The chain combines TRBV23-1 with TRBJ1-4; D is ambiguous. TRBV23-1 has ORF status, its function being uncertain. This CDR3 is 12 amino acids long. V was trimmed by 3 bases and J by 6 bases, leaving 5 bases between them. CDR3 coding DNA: TGCGCCAGCAGTCATTTTGATGAAAAACTGTTTTTT. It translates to CASSHFDEKLFF.

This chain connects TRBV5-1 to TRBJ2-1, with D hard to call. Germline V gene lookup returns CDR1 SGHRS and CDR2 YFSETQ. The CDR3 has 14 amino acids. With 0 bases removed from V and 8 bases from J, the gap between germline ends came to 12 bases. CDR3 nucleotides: TGCGCCAGCAGCTTGGTTCATGGCCTGCATGAGCAGTTCTTC. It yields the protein CASSLVHGLHEQFF.

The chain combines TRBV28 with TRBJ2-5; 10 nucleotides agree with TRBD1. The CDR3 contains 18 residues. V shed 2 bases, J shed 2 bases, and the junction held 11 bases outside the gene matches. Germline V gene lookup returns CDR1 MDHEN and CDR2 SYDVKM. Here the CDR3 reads CASSLPAGTGVGQETQYF. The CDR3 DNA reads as TGTGCCAGCAGTTTACCCGCCGGGACAGGGGTAGGGCAAGAGACCCAGTACTTC.